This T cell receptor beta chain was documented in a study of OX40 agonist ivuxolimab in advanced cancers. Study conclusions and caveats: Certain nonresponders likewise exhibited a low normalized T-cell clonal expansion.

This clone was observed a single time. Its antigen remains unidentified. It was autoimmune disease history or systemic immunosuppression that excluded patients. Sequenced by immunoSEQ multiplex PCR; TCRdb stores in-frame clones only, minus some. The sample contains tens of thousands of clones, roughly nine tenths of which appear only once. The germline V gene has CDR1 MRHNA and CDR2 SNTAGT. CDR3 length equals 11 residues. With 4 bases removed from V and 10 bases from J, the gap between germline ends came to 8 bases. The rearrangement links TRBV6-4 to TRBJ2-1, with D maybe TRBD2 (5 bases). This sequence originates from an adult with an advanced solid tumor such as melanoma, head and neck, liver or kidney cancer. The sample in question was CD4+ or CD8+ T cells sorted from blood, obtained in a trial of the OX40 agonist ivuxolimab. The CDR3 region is CASSAGGEQFF. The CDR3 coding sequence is TGTGCCAGCAGTGCCGGCGGGGAGCAGTTCTTC.